These 24 T cell receptor beta chains were sequenced from one sample in a study of blood T cells in healthy people across ages. It was with a sample-barcoded 5' primer and a J-beta primer mix that a second PCR of roughly 6 to 12 cycles was run. TCRdb ran MiXCR on the 5' RACE reads and lists one entry per CDR3 protein. The sample yields 750,000 to 950,000 distinct CDR3 sequences, about 27% seen once. These data were also filed under a second study, of T cells of mothers and their children.

The sample taken for sequencing was blood. These receptor sequences come from a woman aged 40 to 49 in good health.

In its sample, this clonotype was seen a few times. This sequence joins TRBV9 and TRBJ1-2, with 8 nucleotides matching TRBD1. The germline V gene has CDR1 SGDLS and CDR2 YYNGEE. After removal of 3 bases from V and 2 bases from J, the junction contained 3 bases not matched to a gene. This CDR3 has 14 residues. CDR3 in amino acids: CASSATGENYGYTF. CDR3 DNA sequence: TGTGCCAGCAGCGCGACAGGGGAAAACTATGGCTACACCTTC.

This clonotype has a handful of counts. The chain links TRBV27 to TRBJ1-1; weak D call: TRBD1 (6 bases). Trimming stripped 1 base from V and 0 bases from J, with 15 bases between. CDR1 and CDR2 (germline): MNHEY, SMNVEV (reference sequence). The CDR3 contains 17 residues. The DNA of the CDR3 is TGTGCCAGCAGTTTATTAATCAGGGGTAATATGAACACTGAAGCTTTCTTT. This sequence encodes CASSLLIRGNMNTEAFF.

This clonotype has a count of ten or more. This chain connects TRBV30 to TRBJ2-1; weak D call: TRBD2 (6 bases). With 3 bases removed from V and 7 bases from J, the gap between germline ends came to 10 bases. The germline gives CDR1 GTSNPN, CDR2 SVGIG (reference sequence). The CDR3 runs 12 residues. As DNA, the CDR3 is TGTGCCTGGAGGTTCCTAGCGAATGAGCAGTTCTTC. Its protein is CAWRFLANEQFF.

This clonotype was counted at least ten times. The chain recombines TRBV27 with TRBJ1-2; unclear D gene. Per the germline V gene, CDR1 is MNHEY and CDR2 is SMNVEV (reference sequence). This CDR3 region has 13 residues. The V gene lost 8 bases and the J gene lost 0 bases, with 10 bases spanning the gap. The CDR3 loop is CASRPQSNYGYTF. The CDR3, as DNA: TGTGCCAGCCGCCCTCAATCTAACTATGGCTACACCTTC.

This clonotype has a handful of counts. The rearrangement joins TRBV7-9 to TRBJ2-4, with TRBD1 matching 9 bases. CDR1 is SEHNR, CDR2 FQNEAQ, per germline (reference sequence). The length of the CDR3 is 17 residues. The J segment lost 0 bases and the V segment lost 5 bases, leaving 8 bases of the junction unmatched. The CDR3, as DNA: TGTGCCAGCAGCACGGGACAGGGAGTAGGAGCCAAAAACATTCAGTACTTC. This sequence encodes CASSTGQGVGAKNIQYF.

This rearrangement joins TRBV12-3 or TRBV12-4 to TRBJ2-3, with 14 bases fitting TRBD2. This CDR3 spans 16 amino acids. Trimming cost V 3 bases and J 6 bases; bases outside gene matches: 5. The chain's CDR3 is CASSFATSGRADTQYF. In DNA form, the CDR3 reads TGTGCCAGCAGTTTTGCGACTAGCGGGAGGGCTGATACGCAGTATTTT.

The rearrangement joins TRBV5-1 to TRBJ1-4; D not resolved. Trimming stripped 0 bases from V and 7 bases from J, with 13 bases between. The CDR3 spans 15 residues. In germline, CDR1 is SGHRS, CDR2 YFSETQ. CDR3 bases: TGCGCCAGCAGCTTGGTGGGAGACTCGGGTGAAAAACTGTTTTTT. It is translated as CASSLVGDSGEKLFF.

The table lists this clonotype with many counts. The chain employs TRBV4-1 and TRBJ2-7; 7 positions match TRBD1. Trimming at V came to 1 base and at J to 3 bases, leaving 6 bases not matched to a gene. Germline V gives CDR1 MGHRA, CDR2 YSYEKL. CDR3 length equals 15 residues. The DNA for the CDR3 is TGCGCCAGCAGCCAAGTAGGCAGGGGGATCTACGAGCAGTACTTC. Its protein product is CASSQVGRGIYEQYF.

This clonotype was detected ten times or more. The chain is built from TRBV7-6 and TRBJ2-1; 7 bases agree with TRBD2. The ends lost 4 bases at V and 9 bases at J; junction bases unmatched: 6. The CDR3 has 13 residues. CDR1 SGHVS and CDR2 FNYEAQ come from the germline V gene. This CDR3 is CASSSLTSIEQFF. The CDR3 nucleotides are TGTGCCAGCAGCTCCTTGACTAGCATTGAGCAGTTCTTC.

The V call is TRBV6-5, the J call TRBJ2-4; D uncertain. The CDR3 runs 11 residues. V lost 6 bases to trimming and J lost 13 bases, with 13 bases between them. Germline values: CDR1 MNHEY, CDR2 SVGAGI. CDR3 nucleotide sequence: TGTGCCAGCAGCCGCCTGAGTGAGCAGTACTTC. Its protein is CASSRLSEQYF.

In regard to this clonotype: Its ends do not fully match the called genes, so a read error is possible. The V call is TRBV13, the J call TRBJ2-1, with D maybe TRBD1 (5 bases). Looked up from germline, CDR1 is PRHDT and CDR2 is FYEKMQ (reference sequence). This CDR3 spans 14 amino acids. The CDR3 nucleotides are TGTGCCAGCAGCGACAGCCTGTCCTCCTACGAGCAGGACTTC. This gives the protein CASSDSLSSYEQDF.

The rearrangement uses TRBV7-2 and TRBJ2-7; 11 bases are shared with TRBD2. The DNA end favors TRBJ2-5, so the J call may be wrong. The CDR3 is 14 amino acids. Germline V lookup: CDR1 SGHTA, CDR2 FQGNSA. CDR3 sequence: CASSISGGGETQYF. In DNA form, the CDR3 reads TGTGCCAGCAGCATTAGCGGGGGGGGTGAGACCCAGTACTTC.

This clonotype has at least ten counts. The chain joins TRBV6-1 to TRBJ2-1, with 7 bases aligning to TRBD2. CDR3 length: 15 amino acids. The junction had 8 bases not matched to a gene; V was cut back by 1 base and J by 8 bases. CDR1 is MNHNS and CDR2 is SASEGT in the germline V gene. The DNA for the CDR3 is TGTGCCAGCAGTGAAGGTGAGACTAGCCTTGATGAGCAGTTCTTC. Protein: CASSEGETSLDEQFF.

This clonotype was detected many times. The chain couples TRBV7-9 to TRBJ2-7; TRBD1 agrees at 8 bases. This CDR3 is built from 16 residues. Germline assignment: CDR1 SEHNR and CDR2 FQNEAQ (reference sequence). J was trimmed by 5 bases and V by 4 bases; bases with no gene match: 13. The DNA of the CDR3 is TGTGCCAGCAGCTGGTCACCGGGACAGGAAGACCACGAGCAGTACTTC. This gives the protein CASSWSPGQEDHEQYF.

Remarks on this clonotype: At one of its ends the junction is not consistent with the germline gene, which may arise from a read error. The chain has TRBV29-1 and TRBJ1-2, with D perhaps matching TRBD1 (5 bases). This CDR3 spans 13 amino acids. From germline, CDR1 is SQVTM and CDR2 ANQGSEA. The CDR3, as DNA: TGCAGCGTTGAAATGGGGGTGCGCTATGACTACACCTTC. Protein sequence: CSVEMGVRYDYTF. The complete variable domain, with remaining parts taken from reference TRBV29-1 and TRBJ1-2, reads SAVISQKPSRDICQRGTSLTIQCQVDSQVTMMFWYRQQPGQSLTLIATANQGSEATYESGFVIDKFPISRPNLTFSTLTVSNMSPEDSSIYLCSVEMGVRYDYTFGSGTRLTVV.

The genes are TRBV6-5 and TRBJ1-1; D uncertain. Germline V gene lookup returns CDR1 MNHEY and CDR2 SVGAGI. This CDR3 spans 16 amino acids. The germline V and J ends were trimmed by 2 bases and 1 base, with 14 bases remaining between them. CDR3 in DNA: TGTGCCAGCAGTTACGATTTGTCTTACGGGAACACTGAAGCTTTCTTT. It codes for CASSYDLSYGNTEAFF.

The chain has TRBV7-2 and TRBJ2-4, with D perhaps assigned TRBD1 or TRBD2 (5 bases each). The J call is uncertain, as TRBJ2-7 better fits the DNA end. CDR1 SGHTA and CDR2 FQGNSA come from the germline V gene. The CDR3 consists of 13 residues. The chain's CDR3 is CASSLAWGPEQYF. In DNA form, the CDR3 reads TGTGCCAGCAGCTTAGCGTGGGGACCCGAGCAGTACTTC.

The chain combines TRBV7-2 with TRBJ2-7; maybe TRBD2 (6 bases). This CDR3 spans 14 amino acids. Germline V lookup: CDR1 SGHTA, CDR2 FQGNSA. Trimming took 3 bases from V and 2 from J, leaving 11 bases between them. The CDR3 here is CASSLGVAAYEQYF. For the CDR3, the DNA is TGTGCCAGCAGCTTGGGAGTAGCGGCCTACGAGCAGTACTTC. Using reference TRBV7-2 and TRBJ2-7 for the parts outside the CDR3, the full variable domain is GAGVSQSPSNKVTEKGKDVELRCDPISGHTALYWYRQSLGQGLEFLIYFQGNSAPDKSGLPSDRFSAERTGGSVSTLTIQRTQQEDSAVYLCASSLGVAAYEQYFGPGTRLTVT.

This clonotype was seen only a few times. The chain couples TRBV5-6 to TRBJ2-4, with D uncertain. The germline V gene encodes CDR1 SGHDT and CDR2 YYEEEE. The CDR3 is made up of 14 amino acids. Trimming left V 2 bases short and J 9 bases short, with 15 bases between. The CDR3 DNA sequence: TGTGCCAGCAGCTTTGGCAGTGGTACGGGCATTCAGTACTTC. This codes for CASSFGSGTGIQYF.

This clonotype came up a few times. The rearrangement joins TRBV14 to TRBJ2-3, with D possibly TRBD2 on 6 matching bases. This CDR3 spans 16 amino acids. Trimming took 4 bases from V and 2 from J, leaving 16 bases between them. Germline-derived CDR1 and CDR2 are SGHDN and FVKESK. CDR3 sequence: CASSREERPYTDTQYF. The CDR3 DNA sequence: TGTGCCAGCAGCCGGGAGGAGAGGCCCTACACAGATACGCAGTATTTT.

This chain joins TRBV7-9 and TRBJ2-7, with a possible D match to TRBD2 (5 bases). V was trimmed by 0 bases and J by 6 bases, leaving 15 bases between them. The CDR3 has 15 amino acids. Germline V gives CDR1 SEHNR, CDR2 FQNEAQ (reference sequence). The CDR3 spells CASSLALGKGSEQYF. DNA for the CDR3: TGTGCCAGCAGCTTAGCGCTGGGGAAAGGGAGCGAGCAGTACTTC. Together with reference TRBV7-9 and TRBJ2-7, the CDR3 gives the full variable domain: DTGVSQNPRHKITKRGQNVTFRCDPISEHNRLYWYRQTLGQGPEFLTYFQNEAQLEKSRLLSDRFSAERPKGSFSTLEIQRTEQGDSAMYLCASSLALGKGSEQYFGPGTRLTVT.

V and J are TRBV9 and TRBJ1-4, with 7 bases aligning to TRBD1. V lost 0 bases, J lost 5 bases, and 7 bases stayed unmatched. The CDR3 has 16 amino acids. Germline V gene sequence: CDR1 SGDLS, CDR2 YYNGEE. CDR3 sequence reads: CASSVGTGAINEKLFF. The CDR3 DNA reads as TGTGCCAGCAGCGTAGGAACAGGGGCGATAAATGAAAAACTGTTTTTT. The complete variable domain, with remaining parts taken from reference TRBV9 and TRBJ1-4, reads DSGVTQTPKHLITATGQRVTLRCSPRSGDLSVYWYQQSLDQGLQFLIQYYNGEERAKGNILERFSAQQFPDLHSELNLSSLELGDSALYFCASSVGTGAINEKLFFGSGTQLSVL.

The rearrangement joins TRBV7-2 to TRBJ1-2; D uncertain. Between the trimmed V and J ends, which lost 5 bases and 11 bases, there was a span of 21 bases. The length of the CDR3 is 14 residues. Germline loops: CDR1 SGHTA, CDR2 FQGNSA. The CDR3 protein is CASSERTGPPGYTF. The CDR3 DNA sequence: TGTGCCAGCAGCGAGAGGACCGGACCTCCGGGGTACACCTTC.

This clonotype was recorded at least ten times. The CDR3 region is CASSLTQQGIGGEQYF. The CDR3 nucleotides read TGCGCCAGCAGCTTGACCCAACAGGGGATTGGAGGCGAGCAGTACTTC. J is TRBJ2-7 and V is TRBV5-1; the match to TRBD1 covers 7 bases. V was clipped by 1 base and J by 6 bases; unmatched bases: 13. The CDR3 totals 16 residues. From germline, CDR1 is SGHRS and CDR2 YFSETQ.